Shown below are 20 T cell receptor beta chains from a single sample sequenced in a study of vaccination effects on CD4 cells after COVID-19. TCRdb's table, derived via immunoSEQ multiplex PCR, lists solely in-frame clones and lacks some. This table holds 45,000 to 50,000 clones, 67% found once. No antigen is known for these receptors. With 10 days of culture completed, CD4+ T cells were isolated. The sample in question was CD4+ T cells from PBMCs cultured without peptide, obtained before COVID-19 vaccination. The receptor source for this set is a human donor who received a COVID-19 vaccine.

This clone is categorized as medium-sized (0.01 to 0.1%). The J gene is TRBJ1-3, the V gene TRBV27, with TRBD1 identical over 7 bases. Germline V lookup: CDR1 MNHEY, CDR2 SMNVEV (reference sequence). The CDR3 extends over 14 amino acids. V lost 5 bases and J lost 3; bases outside the gene matches: 4. The CDR3 spells CASSVTGDGNTIYF. CDR3 coding DNA: TGTGCCAGCAGTGTCACAGGGGATGGAAACACCATATATTTT.

The chain combines TRBV30 with TRBJ1-3; D ambiguous. The germline gives CDR1 GTSNPN, CDR2 SVGIG (reference sequence). The germline V and J ends were trimmed by 3 bases and 0 bases, with 9 bases remaining between them. This CDR3 has 14 amino acids. CDR3 protein: CAWSGLISGNTIYF. DNA of the CDR3: TGTGCCTGGAGCGGACTTATCTCTGGAAACACCATATATTTT.

This clone showed up just a few times. J is TRBJ2-5 and V is TRBV2; maybe TRBD2 (8 bases). The germline V and J ends were trimmed by 6 bases and 5 bases, with 16 bases remaining between them. This CDR3 spans 14 amino acids. CDR1 is SNHLY and CDR2 is FYNNEI in the germline V gene. CDR3 region: CASRDRTGGETQYF. CDR3 DNA: TGTGCCAGCAGGGACAGGACGGGAGGGGAGACCCAGTACTTC. The full variable domain, its missing parts supplied by reference TRBV2 and TRBJ2-5, is EPEVTQTPSHQVTQMGQEVILRCVPISNHLYFYWYRQILGQKVEFLVSFYNNEISEKSEIFDDQFSVERPDGSNFTLKIRSTKLEDSAMYFCASRDRTGGETQYFGPGTRLLVL.

In its sample, this clone was seen a few times. CDR3 DNA sequence: TGTGCCAGCAGTTACGACAGGGAGGGCACCCTAGCCAAAAACATTCAGTACTTC. This codes for CASSYDREGTLAKNIQYF. The V call is TRBV28, the J call TRBJ2-4, with D possibly called TRBD1 or TRBD2 (7 bases each). Germline CDR1 is MDHEN and CDR2 is SYDVKM. With 4 bases removed from V and 0 bases from J, the gap between germline ends came to 19 bases. The CDR3 is 18 amino acids.

The V gene is TRBV3-1 (or the pseudogene TRBV3-2), the J gene TRBJ2-2, with no clear D. The germline gives CDR1 LGHDT, CDR2 YNNKEL (reference sequence). The CDR3 contains 13 residues. Trimming cost V 1 base and J 6 bases, with 6 bases left between them. The CDR3 loop reads CASSQVSAGELFF. The CDR3 DNA is TGTGCCAGCAGCCAAGTTTCCGCCGGGGAGCTGTTTTTT.

This clone turned up a few times. This chain links TRBV5-1 with TRBJ2-7; D is uncertain. Deletions cut 1 base from V and 0 bases from J, with 11 bases between. CDR3 size: 15 residues. Per germline, CDR1 SGHRS and CDR2 YFSETQ. CDR3 sequence (DNA): TGCGCCAGCAGCTTGAGCCAGCCTAGCTCCTACGAGCAGTACTTC. It is translated as CASSLSQPSSYEQYF.

The chain couples TRBV5-4 to TRBJ2-7; 10 nucleotides match TRBD2. The V gene's germline CDR1 is SGHNT and CDR2 YYREEE (reference sequence). The V gene end was trimmed by 4 bases and the J gene end by 6 bases; junction bases not matched to a gene: 7. CDR3 length: 14 residues. CDR3 protein: CASSLAGARGEQYF. Written as DNA, the CDR3 is TGTGCCAGCAGCCTAGCGGGAGCACGTGGCGAGCAGTACTTC.

This rearrangement joins TRBV9 to TRBJ2-1, with TRBD1 identical over 8 bases. V lost 3 bases to trimming and J lost 3 bases; unmatched junction nucleotides: 11. The CDR3 is 17 amino acids. Germline V gives CDR1 SGDLS, CDR2 YYNGEE. Written as DNA, the CDR3 is TGTGCCAGCAGCGCTGGGGCGGGGACAGGCCACTACAATGAGCAGTTCTTC. Encoded protein: CASSAGAGTGHYNEQFF.

This clone showed up just a few times. This chain uses TRBV19 with TRBJ2-7, with D possibly matching TRBD1 (6 bases). The germline V and J ends were trimmed by 3 bases and 1 base, with 13 bases remaining between them. CDR1 is LNHDA and CDR2 is SQIVND in the germline V gene (reference sequence). The CDR3 length is 15 residues. This chain's CDR3 is CASSMGQGGSYEQYF. The CDR3 bases are TGTGCCAGTAGTATGGGACAAGGCGGATCCTACGAGCAGTACTTC. Looking up the rest from reference TRBV19 and TRBJ2-7 gives the full variable domain: DGGITQSPKYLFRKEGQNVTLSCEQNLNHDAMYWYRQDPGQGLRLIYYSQIVNDFQKGDIAEGYSVSREKKESFPLTVTSAQKNPTAFYLCASSMGQGGSYEQYFGPGTRLTVT.

This clone appeared a single time. V usage is TRBV5-1 and J usage is TRBJ2-7; TRBD1 matches at 7 bases. CDR1 and CDR2 from the germline V gene are SGHRS and YFSETQ. Trimming took 4 bases from V and 3 from J; bases not matched to a gene: 10. The CDR3 consists of 15 residues. The chain's CDR3 is CASSKRQGLFYEQYF. In DNA form, the CDR3 reads TGCGCCAGCAGCAAAAGACAGGGTTTGTTCTACGAGCAGTACTTC.

The chain employs TRBV30 and TRBJ2-1; TRBD2 matches at 11 bases. With 0 bases clipped from V and 4 bases from J, the junction kept 5 bases outside the gene matches. The CDR3 is 16 amino acids. Germline lookup yields CDR1 GTSNPN and CDR2 SVGIG (reference sequence). The CDR3 is CAWSVKTSGTYNEQFF. The CDR3 bases are TGTGCCTGGAGTGTAAAGACTAGCGGGACTTACAATGAGCAGTTCTTC.

This clone was recorded only once. This chain joins TRBV27 and TRBJ2-1, with 8 bases fitting TRBD1. This CDR3 is built from 13 residues. After removal of 5 bases from V and 8 bases from J, the junction contained 5 bases not matched to a gene. Germline V gene lookup returns CDR1 MNHEY and CDR2 SMNVEV (reference sequence). The CDR3 reads CASSIGQGDEQFF. CDR3 DNA: TGTGCCAGCAGTATCGGACAGGGCGATGAGCAGTTCTTC.

This clone has just a few counts. The genes are TRBV24-1 and TRBJ2-1; 11 bases fit TRBD1. J was trimmed by 7 bases and V by 3 bases; bases with no gene match: 7. This CDR3 is built from 16 residues. Germline CDR1 and CDR2: KGHDR and SFDVKD. The CDR3 nucleotides read TGTGCCACCAGTGATGGGACAGGGGGAATAGTAAATGAGCAGTTCTTC. Translating it yields CATSDGTGGIVNEQFF.

Concerning this clone: The junction differs from germline at one of its ends, possibly a read error. V and J are TRBV24-1 and TRBJ2-2, with a weak D call TRBD1 (5 bases). The CDR3 has 13 amino acids. The germline CDR1 and CDR2 sequences are KGHDR and SFDVKD. CDR3 protein: CATRDSGSGELFF. The CDR3 DNA sequence: TGTGCCACCAGAGATTCAGGGTCCGGGGAGCTGTTTTTT.

A word on this clone: A junction end diverges from the germline sequence, so it may reflect a read error. CDR3 loop: CASSLQREADTQYF. The CDR3 nucleotides read TGTGCTAGCAGCTTACAGCGGGAGGCAGATACGCAGTATTTT. The chain has TRBV7-7 and TRBJ2-3, with 9 positions matching TRBD2. CDR1 and CDR2 (germline): SSHAT, FNYEAQ (reference sequence). This CDR3 spans 14 amino acids.

The V call is TRBV5-1, the J call TRBJ2-1; D not resolved. The V gene lost 4 bases and the J gene lost 0 bases, with 14 bases spanning the gap. Germline CDR1 is SGHRS and CDR2 is YFSETQ. The CDR3 has 16 amino acids. CDR3 sequence: CASSPGIFVSYNEQFF. The CDR3 DNA is TGCGCCAGCAGCCCAGGCATTTTTGTCTCCTACAATGAGCAGTTCTTC.

This clone was recorded a few times. The chain links TRBV4-2 to TRBJ1-6; 7 bases align to TRBD1. Per germline, CDR1 LGHNA and CDR2 YNFKEQ. V lost 2 bases and J lost 7; bases outside the gene matches: 8. This CDR3 is built from 16 residues. Here the CDR3 DNA reads TGTGCCAGCAGCCAATTCCAAGGGGGCCAGAATTCACCCCTCCACTTT. It is translated as CASSQFQGGQNSPLHF.

The chain is built from TRBV11-2 and TRBJ2-7, with 8 bases that match TRBD2. Trimming took 4 bases from V and 7 from J; bases not matched to a gene: 6. This CDR3 contains 13 residues. CDR1 and CDR2 from the germline V gene are SGHAT and FQNNGV. The CDR3 nucleotides read TGTGCCAGCAGCTCGGGACTAGAAAATGAGCAGTACTTC. Amino acid sequence: CASSSGLENEQYF.

The chain recombines TRBV7-9 with TRBJ2-1, with 8 bases lining up with TRBD2. Germline V gives CDR1 SEHNR, CDR2 FQNEAQ (reference sequence). V dropped 5 bases and J dropped 0; count of bases not matched to a gene: 9. This CDR3 is 17 amino acids long. For the CDR3, the DNA is TGTGCCAGCAGCCCCCCTAGCGGGCGGAGCTCCTACAATGAGCAGTTCTTC. Its translation: CASSPPSGRSSYNEQFF.

The V and J genes are TRBV6-5 and TRBJ1-4; maybe TRBD1 (5 bases). Per the germline V gene, CDR1 is MNHEY and CDR2 is SVGAGI. The CDR3 totals 15 residues. Trimming took 5 bases from V and 7 from J, leaving 17 bases between them. The CDR3 loop reads CASSPSGVKIEKLFF. CDR3 nucleotide sequence: TGTGCCAGCAGTCCATCGGGGGTGAAGATTGAAAAACTGTTTTTT.